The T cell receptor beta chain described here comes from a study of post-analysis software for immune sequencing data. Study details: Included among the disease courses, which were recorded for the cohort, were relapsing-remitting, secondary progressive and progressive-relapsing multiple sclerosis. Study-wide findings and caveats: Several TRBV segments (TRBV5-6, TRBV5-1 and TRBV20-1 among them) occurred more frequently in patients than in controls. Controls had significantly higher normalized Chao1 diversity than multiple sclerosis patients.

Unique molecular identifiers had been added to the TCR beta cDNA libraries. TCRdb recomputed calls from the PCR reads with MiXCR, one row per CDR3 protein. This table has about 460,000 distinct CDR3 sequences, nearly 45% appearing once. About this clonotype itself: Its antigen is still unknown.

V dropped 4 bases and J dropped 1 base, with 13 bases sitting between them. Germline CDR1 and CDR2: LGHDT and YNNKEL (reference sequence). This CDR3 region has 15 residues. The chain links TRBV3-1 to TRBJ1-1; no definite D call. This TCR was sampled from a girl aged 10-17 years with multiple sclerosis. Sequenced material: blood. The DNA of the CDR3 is TGTGCCAGCAGCCCATACCGGACGGGGAACACTGAAGCTTTCTTT. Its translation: CASSPYRTGNTEAFF.